This T cell receptor beta chain was profiled in a study of T cell changes during pregnancy in multiple sclerosis. The data were produced by immunoSEQ multiplex PCR, yet TCRdb's version contains in-frame clones alone and is incomplete. Of approximately 100,000 clones in the sample, about 93% were seen once. The V end lost 0 bases, the J end lost 5 bases, and 9 bases lay between the germline ends. CDR1 and CDR2 (germline): SGHNT, YYREEE (reference sequence). This CDR3 is built from 14 residues. Sample: peripheral blood, taken in the first trimester of pregnancy. The clonotype was recovered from a female donor with multiple sclerosis, enrolled in a pregnancy study. J is TRBJ1-3 and V is TRBV5-4; no reliable D call. The CDR3: CASSLDGQRNTIYF. DNA of the CDR3: TGTGCCAGCAGCTTGGATGGGCAGAGAAACACCATATATTTT. The full variable domain, its missing parts supplied by reference TRBV5-4 and TRBJ1-3, is ETGVTQSPTHLIKTRGQQVTLRCSSQSGHNTVSWYQQALGQGPQFIFQYYREEENGRGNFPPRFSGLQFPNYSSELNVNALELDDSALYLCASSLDGQRNTIYFGEGSWLTVV.